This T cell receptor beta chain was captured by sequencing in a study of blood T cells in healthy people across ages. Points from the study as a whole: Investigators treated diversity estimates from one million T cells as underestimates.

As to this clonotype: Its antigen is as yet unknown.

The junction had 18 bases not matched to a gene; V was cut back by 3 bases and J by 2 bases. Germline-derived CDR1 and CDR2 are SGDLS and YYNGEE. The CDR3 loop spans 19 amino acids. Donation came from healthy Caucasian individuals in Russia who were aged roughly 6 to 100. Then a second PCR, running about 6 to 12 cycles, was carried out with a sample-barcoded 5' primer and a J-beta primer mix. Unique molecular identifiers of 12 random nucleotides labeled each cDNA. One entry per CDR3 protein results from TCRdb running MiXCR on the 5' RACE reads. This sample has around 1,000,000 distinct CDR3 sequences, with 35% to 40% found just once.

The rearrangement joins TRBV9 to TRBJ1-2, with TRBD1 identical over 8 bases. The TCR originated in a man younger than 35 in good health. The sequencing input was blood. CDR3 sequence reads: CASSGGRKMTGERNYGYTF. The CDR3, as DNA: TGTGCCAGCAGCGGGGGCAGAAAAATGACAGGGGAACGAAACTATGGCTACACCTTC. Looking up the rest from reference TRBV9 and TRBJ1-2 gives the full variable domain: DSGVTQTPKHLITATGQRVTLRCSPRSGDLSVYWYQQSLDQGLQFLIQYYNGEERAKGNILERFSAQQFPDLHSELNLSSLELGDSALYFCASSGGRKMTGERNYGYTFGSGTRLTVV.